This is a list of T cell receptor beta chains from one sample in a study of blood T cell repertoires in COVID-19. TCRdb's copy holds only in-frame clones and misses some; the assay was immunoSEQ multiplex PCR. Of fewer than 250,000 clones detected, 70% to 90% appear once; the ten largest clones hold roughly 6%. The sequenced sample consisted of peripheral blood. The receptors here all came from a woman between 40 and 50 years old who had recovered from COVID-19. The CDR3 runs from the conserved cysteine through the conserved F or W. The D gene is left open where the match is weak. The size of a clone is reported for some rows only, either as once, few or many, or as a class for expanded clones.

v_call	d_call	clone_size	j_call	cdr3_nt	cdr3_aa
TRBV12-5	.	.	TRBJ2-1	TGTGCTAGTGGTATTGGGGGGGCAGAAAACAATGAGCAGTTCTTC	CASGIGGAENNEQFF
TRBV4-2	TRBD2	.	TRBJ2-7	TGTGCCAGCAGCCAAGATGGACTAGCGGGAGACGAGCAGTACTTC	CASSQDGLAGDEQYF
TRBV6-5	TRBD1	once	TRBJ1-1	TGTGCCAGCAGTACGAAGACAGGGCGGCCTGAAGCTTTCTTT	CASSTKTGRPEAFF
TRBV6-5	TRBD1	.	TRBJ2-2	TGTGCCAGCCCTGGACAGGGGGCCACCGGGGAGCTGTTTTTT	CASPGQGATGELFF
TRBV6-5	TRBD2	.	TRBJ2-3	TGTGCCAGCAGTAATAGCGGGAGGTCCACAGATACGCAGTATTTT	CASSNSGRSTDTQYF
TRBV19	TRBD2	.	TRBJ2-1	TGTGCCAGTAGTTTACTAGCGGGAGGGCTGTACAATGAGCAGTTCTTC	CASSLLAGGLYNEQFF
TRBV6-4	.	.	TRBJ1-2	TGTGCCAGCAGTGACACGAACGGTTTAGGCTACACCTTC	CASSDTNGLGYTF
TRBV19	.	once	TRBJ1-5	TGTGCCAGTAGGCCCAGGAAAGGAGGGCTCAATCAGCCCCAGCATTTT	CASRPRKGGLNQPQHF
TRBV19	TRBD2	.	TRBJ2-5	TGTGCCAGTAGTATCGGCTCTCAGCGGGGGTTTCAGGAAGAGACCCAGTACTTC	CASSIGSQRGFQEETQYF
TRBV6-5	.	once	TRBJ1-1	TGTGCCAGCAGTTACCTGGGAGGAGGAGCCACTGAAGCTTTCTTT	CASSYLGGGATEAFF
TRBV19	TRBD2	.	TRBJ2-2	TGTGCCAGTAGTATAGCCCATACCGGGACTAGCGGGAGGAACGGGGAGCTGTTTTTT	CASSIAHTGTSGRNGELFF
TRBV18	.	.	TRBJ2-7	TGTGCCAGCTCACGTGACGCCATCAGCGCCGTTAGCGGAGTTTACGAGCAGTACTTC	CASSRDAISAVSGVYEQYF
TRBV5-1	TRBD1	once	TRBJ1-2	TGCGCCAGCAGCTTGCAGGGGGACTATGGCTACACCTTC	CASSLQGDYGYTF
TRBV15	TRBD1	once	TRBJ2-1	TGTGCCACCAGCAGAGATCGTTATTTGACAGGGGTATACAATGAGCAGTTCTTC	CATSRDRYLTGVYNEQFF
TRBV7-9	.	.	TRBJ1-5	TGTGCCAGCAGCTTAGAAGCAGGCTCCCAGCCCCAGCATTTT	CASSLEAGSQPQHF
TRBV7-9	.	.	TRBJ1-2	TGTGCCAGCAGCTATCAACAGGTACTGGCCCGCGGCTACACCTTC	CASSYQQVLARGYTF
TRBV11-3	TRBD2	few	TRBJ2-3	TGTGCCAGCAGCTTGGGACTAGCGGGAGCTCCAGATACGCAGTATTTT	CASSLGLAGAPDTQYF
TRBV4-1	TRBD2	.	TRBJ2-2	TGCGCCAGCAGCCAAGATCCTAGCGGGAGTTCCTGGGAGCTGTTTTTT	CASSQDPSGSSWELFF
TRBV19	TRBD2	.	TRBJ2-7	TGTGCCAGTAGTATAGGGTCGCGGGAGATCTCCTACGAGCAGTACTTC	CASSIGSREISYEQYF
TRBV15	.	.	TRBJ1-4	TGTGCCACCAGCAGGCCCACGGGTGAAAAACTGTTTTTT	CATSRPTGEKLFF
TRBV24-1	.	.	TRBJ2-1	TGTGCCACCAGTGTCCCCGGGGGACCTTACAATGAGCAGTTCTTC	CATSVPGGPYNEQFF
TRBV2	TRBD2	.	TRBJ2-7	TGTGCCACCGGACTAGGACTGCACTCCTACGAGCAGTACTTC	CATGLGLHSYEQYF
TRBV27	.	.	TRBJ2-7	TGTGCCAGCAGTCCGCCCGCCAGGGTGTTCTACGAGCAGTACTTC	CASSPPARVFYEQYF
TRBV19	TRBD1	.	TRBJ1-5	TGTGCCAGTATATCGAGGGGGCACAGGGGCAATCAGCCCCAGCATTTT	CASISRGHRGNQPQHF
TRBV3-1/TRBV3-2	TRBD2	.	TRBJ2-3	TGTGCCAGCAGCCATCTAGCGGGCCGTAGCACAGATACGCAGTATTTT	CASSHLAGRSTDTQYF
TRBV3-1/TRBV3-2	.	.	TRBJ1-6	TGTGCCAGCAGCCAAGAGGAGGGCTCGGCACCCCTCCACTTT	CASSQEEGSAPLHF
TRBV5-6	.	.	TRBJ1-2	TGTGCCAGCAGCCCGGGTTCTAACTATGGCTACACCTTC	CASSPGSNYGYTF
TRBV5-4	TRBD2	.	TRBJ2-7	TGTGCCAGCAGCTCCGGGACTAGCGGGAGAAGTTGGCACGAGCAGTACTTC	CASSSGTSGRSWHEQYF
TRBV19	.	.	TRBJ2-1	TGTGCCAGTAGCCCCCCACAGGGCAGACTAGCCACAGGGCAGTTCTTC	CASSPPQGRLATGQFF
TRBV28	.	.	TRBJ1-2	TGTGCCAGCAGCTATATCGATTATGGCTACACCTTC	CASSYIDYGYTF
TRBV5-1	.	few	TRBJ2-5	TGCGCCAGCAGCTTGGGAGAGGGAGCAGAGACCCAGTACTTC	CASSLGEGAETQYF
TRBV14	TRBD2	.	TRBJ2-3	TGTGCCAGCAGCCAAGGGGCGGCGGGAGGAGCAGATACGCAGTATTTT	CASSQGAAGGADTQYF
TRBV18	.	.	TRBJ2-1	TGTGCCAGCTCACCATCGGTTCAGGGTTTCTACAATGAGCAGTTCTTC	CASSPSVQGFYNEQFF
TRBV19	TRBD1	.	TRBJ2-5	TGTGCCAGTAGTATAGGACAGGGGGCTGGAGAGACCCAGTACTTC	CASSIGQGAGETQYF
TRBV11-3	.	.	TRBJ2-1	TGTGCCAGCAGCCGTAGTCACAATGAGCAGTTCTTC	CASSRSHNEQFF
TRBV27	.	.	TRBJ2-7	TGTGCCAGCAGTTTATCCGGCGGTTTCTCCTACGAGCAGTACTTC	CASSLSGGFSYEQYF
TRBV30	TRBD1	once	TRBJ2-5	TGTGCCTGGAGTCCCAGATATCTGAACAGGGGCGAGGAGACCCAGTACTTC	CAWSPRYLNRGEETQYF
TRBV4-2	TRBD2	.	TRBJ2-5	TGTGCCAGCAGCCAAGAAGGACTAGCGGGAGTAGAGACCCAGTACTTC	CASSQEGLAGVETQYF
TRBV5-1	TRBD2	.	TRBJ2-5	TGCGCCAGCAGCTTGTTTGCGGGAGCGGCTGCCACACAAGAGACCCAGTACTTC	CASSLFAGAAATQETQYF
TRBV7-9	TRBD2	few	TRBJ2-7	TGTGCCAGCAGCTTAGCAGAGGGAGGGCCTCGCGACGAGCAGTACTTC	CASSLAEGGPRDEQYF
TRBV15	.	once	TRBJ1-1	TGTGCCACCAGCAGAGGGGCCGAAAAGAAAGCTTTCTTT	CATSRGAEKKAFF
TRBV12-5	.	.	TRBJ1-1	TGTGCTAGTGGTCCGGGTGCGGGGTTGGGGCTTGGGAACACTGAAGCTTTCTTT	CASGPGAGLGLGNTEAFF
TRBV6-1	.	.	TRBJ2-1	TGTGCCAGCAGTGACCCGGGTGGGTACAGGTCCAACAACAATGAGCAGTTCTTC	CASSDPGGYRSNNNEQFF